What follows are 8 T cell receptor beta chains derived from one specimen sequenced in a study of blood T cell repertoires in COVID-19. Sequencing was performed with immunoSEQ multiplex PCR; in TCRdb, only in-frame clones are kept and a portion is missing. Of 300,000 to 400,000 clones listed, about 87% are singletons. Sequenced sample: peripheral blood. These receptors were obtained from a woman between 25 and 40 years old with COVID-19, enrolled during active disease.

The genes are TRBV6-5 and TRBJ1-2; possibly TRBD1 for D (6 bases). The V gene lost 6 bases and the J gene lost 7 bases, with 15 bases spanning the gap. This CDR3 spans 13 amino acids. CDR1 MNHEY and CDR2 SVGAGI come from the germline V gene. The CDR3 region is CASRSTGYSGYTF. CDR3 nucleotide sequence: TGTGCCAGCAGATCCACAGGGTACTCTGGCTACACCTTC.

The gene calls are TRBV15 and TRBJ2-7, with 8 bases fitting TRBD2. This CDR3 is 13 amino acids long. Germline lookup yields CDR1 LNHNV and CDR2 YYDKDF (reference sequence). V dropped 9 bases and J dropped 4; count of bases not matched to a gene: 8. This CDR3 is CATAPGLEYEQYF. CDR3 nucleotides: TGTGCCACTGCCCCGGGACTAGAGTACGAGCAGTACTTC.

This chain joins TRBV3-1 (or the pseudogene TRBV3-2) and TRBJ1-1, with no clear D. V was pared by 8 bases and J by 7 bases, with 8 bases between. The germline V gene has CDR1 LGHDT and CDR2 YNNKEL (reference sequence). This CDR3 has 10 residues. CDR3: CASRPSEAFF. For the CDR3, the DNA is TGTGCCAGCCGCCCCAGTGAAGCTTTCTTT.

V and J are TRBV4-1 and TRBJ1-5; 10 nucleotides line up with TRBD1. The V gene's germline CDR1 is MGHRA and CDR2 YSYEKL. V gave up 4 bases and J gave up 9 bases; unmatched junction bases: 9. This CDR3 comprises 15 residues. CDR3 amino acids: CASSLPGQGPRPQHF. The DNA for the CDR3 is TGCGCCAGCAGCCTACCGGGACAGGGGCCGAGGCCCCAGCATTTT.

CDR3 region: CASSPGQVNSPLHF. As DNA, the CDR3 is TGTGCCAGCAGCCCGGGACAGGTTAATTCACCCCTCCACTTT. This chain connects TRBV7-2 to TRBJ1-6; 8 positions match TRBD1. Germline values: CDR1 SGHTA, CDR2 FQGNSA. J lost 6 bases, V lost 5 bases, and 3 bases had no gene match. This CDR3 is built from 14 residues. Using reference TRBV7-2 and TRBJ1-6 for the parts outside the CDR3, the full variable domain is GAGVSQSPSNKVTEKGKDVELRCDPISGHTALYWYRQSLGQGLEFLIYFQGNSAPDKSGLPSDRFSAERTGGSVSTLTIQRTQQEDSAVYLCASSPGQVNSPLHFGNGTRLTVT.

The CDR3 DNA reads as TGTGCCAGCAGCTTGGCTTTTGGTGAGAGAGCCTACGAGCAGTACTTC. Its translation is CASSLAFGERAYEQYF. The chain has TRBV5-4 and TRBJ2-7; D unresolved. V was cut by 0 bases and J by 2 bases, with 15 bases left in between. Germline V lookup: CDR1 SGHNT, CDR2 YYREEE (reference sequence). The CDR3 loop spans 16 amino acids.

J is TRBJ2-2 and V is TRBV5-1, with TRBD1 matching 11 bases. The V and J ends lost 4 bases and 4 bases, in that order; junction bases with no gene match: 3. Per germline, CDR1 SGHRS and CDR2 YFSETQ. The CDR3 is made up of 15 amino acids. The CDR3 reads CASSPGTGGTGELFF. The DNA of the CDR3 is TGCGCCAGCAGCCCGGGGACAGGGGGCACCGGGGAGCTGTTTTTT.

The chain couples TRBV2 to TRBJ1-6; tentatively, D is TRBD1 (6 bases). The germline V and J ends were trimmed by 6 bases and 8 bases, with 14 bases remaining between them. The CDR3 totals 14 residues. Germline loops: CDR1 SNHLY, CDR2 FYNNEI. The CDR3 loop reads CASRRDRSDSPLHF. The CDR3 region has the DNA TGTGCCAGCAGGAGAGACAGGTCAGATTCACCCCTCCACTTT.